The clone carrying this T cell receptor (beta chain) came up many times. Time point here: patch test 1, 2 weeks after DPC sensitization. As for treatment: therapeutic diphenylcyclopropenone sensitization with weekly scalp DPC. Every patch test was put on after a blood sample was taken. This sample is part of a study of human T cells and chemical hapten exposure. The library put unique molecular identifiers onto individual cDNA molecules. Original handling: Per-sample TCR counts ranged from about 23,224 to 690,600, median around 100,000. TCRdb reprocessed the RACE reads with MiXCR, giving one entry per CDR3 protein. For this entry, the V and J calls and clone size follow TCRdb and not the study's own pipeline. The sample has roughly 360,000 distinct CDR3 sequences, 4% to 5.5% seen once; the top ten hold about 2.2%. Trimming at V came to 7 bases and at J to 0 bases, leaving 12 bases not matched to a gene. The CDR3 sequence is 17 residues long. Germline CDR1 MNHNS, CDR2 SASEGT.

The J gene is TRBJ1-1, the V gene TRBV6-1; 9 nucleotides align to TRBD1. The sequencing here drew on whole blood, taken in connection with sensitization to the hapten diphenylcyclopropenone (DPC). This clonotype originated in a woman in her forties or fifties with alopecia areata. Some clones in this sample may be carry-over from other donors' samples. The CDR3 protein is CASTSGTGRNLNTEAFF. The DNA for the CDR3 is TGTGCCAGCACCTCAGGGACAGGGAGGAATCTGAACACTGAAGCTTTCTTT.